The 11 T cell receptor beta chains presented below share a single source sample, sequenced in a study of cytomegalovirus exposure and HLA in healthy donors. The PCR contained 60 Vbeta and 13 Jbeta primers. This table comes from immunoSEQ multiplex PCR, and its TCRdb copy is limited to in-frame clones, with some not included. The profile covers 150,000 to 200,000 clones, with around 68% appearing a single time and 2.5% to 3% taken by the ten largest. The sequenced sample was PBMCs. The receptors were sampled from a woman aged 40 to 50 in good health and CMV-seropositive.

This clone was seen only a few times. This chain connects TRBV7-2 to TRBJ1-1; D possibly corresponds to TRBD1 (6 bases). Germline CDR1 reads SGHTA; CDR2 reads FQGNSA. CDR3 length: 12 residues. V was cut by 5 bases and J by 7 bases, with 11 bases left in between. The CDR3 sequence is CASSQDSLEAFF. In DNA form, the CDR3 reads TGTGCCAGCAGCCAGGACAGCCTTGAAGCTTTCTTT.

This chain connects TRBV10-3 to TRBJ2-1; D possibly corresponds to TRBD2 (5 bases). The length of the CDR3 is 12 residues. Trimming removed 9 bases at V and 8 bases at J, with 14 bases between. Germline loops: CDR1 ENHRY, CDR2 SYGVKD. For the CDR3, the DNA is TGTGCCATGCGAGAGGAGGAGGATGAGCAGTTCTTC. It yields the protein CAMREEEDEQFF.

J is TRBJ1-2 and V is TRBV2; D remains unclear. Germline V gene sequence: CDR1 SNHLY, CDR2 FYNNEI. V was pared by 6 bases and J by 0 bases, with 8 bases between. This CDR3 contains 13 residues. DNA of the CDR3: TGTGCCAGCAGCTTCGGTCCTAACTATGGCTACACCTTC. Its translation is CASSFGPNYGYTF.

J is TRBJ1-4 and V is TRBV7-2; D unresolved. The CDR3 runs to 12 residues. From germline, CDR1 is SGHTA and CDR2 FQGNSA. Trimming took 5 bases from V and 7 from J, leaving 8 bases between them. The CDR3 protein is CASSLIGEKLFF. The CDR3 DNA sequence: TGTGCCAGCAGCCTCATCGGTGAAAAACTGTTTTTT.

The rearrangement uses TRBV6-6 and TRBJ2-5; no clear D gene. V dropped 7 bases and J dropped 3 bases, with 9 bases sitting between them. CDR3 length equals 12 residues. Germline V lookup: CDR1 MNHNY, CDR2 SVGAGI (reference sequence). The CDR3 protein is CASKVGEETQYF. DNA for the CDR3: TGTGCCAGCAAAGTGGGCGAAGAGACCCAGTACTTC.

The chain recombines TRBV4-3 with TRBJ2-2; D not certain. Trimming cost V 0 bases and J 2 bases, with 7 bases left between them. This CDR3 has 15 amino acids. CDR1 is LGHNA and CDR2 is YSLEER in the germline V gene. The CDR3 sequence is CASSQDTANTGELFF. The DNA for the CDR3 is TGCGCCAGCAGCCAAGATACAGCTAACACCGGGGAGCTGTTTTTT.

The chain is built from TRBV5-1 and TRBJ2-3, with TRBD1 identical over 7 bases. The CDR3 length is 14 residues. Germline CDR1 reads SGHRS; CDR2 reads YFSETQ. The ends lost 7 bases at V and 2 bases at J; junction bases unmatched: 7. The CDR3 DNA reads TGCGCCAGCGCCCGGGACAGCCCCACAGATACGCAGTATTTT. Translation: CASARDSPTDTQYF.

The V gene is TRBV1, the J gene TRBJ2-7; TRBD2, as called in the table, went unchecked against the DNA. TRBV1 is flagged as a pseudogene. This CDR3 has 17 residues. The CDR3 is CTSSQDYGSLPTYEQYF. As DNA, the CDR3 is TGCACCAGCAGCCAAGATTACGGTAGTCTCCCAACCTACGAGCAGTACTTC.

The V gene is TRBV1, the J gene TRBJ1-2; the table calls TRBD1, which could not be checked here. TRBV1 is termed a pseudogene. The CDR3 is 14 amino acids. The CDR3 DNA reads TGCACCAGCAGCCAAGTGAAGGGGGCGTATGGCTACACCTTC. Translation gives CTSSQVKGAYGYTF.

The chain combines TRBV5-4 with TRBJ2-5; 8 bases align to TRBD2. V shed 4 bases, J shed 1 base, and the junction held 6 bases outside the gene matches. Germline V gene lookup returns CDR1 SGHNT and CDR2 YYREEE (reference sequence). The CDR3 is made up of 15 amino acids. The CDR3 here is CASSLRTSGQETQYF. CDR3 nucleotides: TGTGCCAGCAGCCTGCGAACTAGCGGCCAAGAGACCCAGTACTTC.

Here the CDR3 DNA reads TGTGCCAGCAGCCCTTGGGACAGATACAATGAGCAGTTCTTC. It specifies CASSPWDRYNEQFF. The chain links TRBV7-9 to TRBJ2-1; 7 nucleotides match TRBD1. This CDR3 has 14 residues. V gave up 5 bases and J gave up 4 bases; unmatched junction bases: 5. Germline CDR1 reads SEHNR; CDR2 reads FQNEAQ (reference sequence).